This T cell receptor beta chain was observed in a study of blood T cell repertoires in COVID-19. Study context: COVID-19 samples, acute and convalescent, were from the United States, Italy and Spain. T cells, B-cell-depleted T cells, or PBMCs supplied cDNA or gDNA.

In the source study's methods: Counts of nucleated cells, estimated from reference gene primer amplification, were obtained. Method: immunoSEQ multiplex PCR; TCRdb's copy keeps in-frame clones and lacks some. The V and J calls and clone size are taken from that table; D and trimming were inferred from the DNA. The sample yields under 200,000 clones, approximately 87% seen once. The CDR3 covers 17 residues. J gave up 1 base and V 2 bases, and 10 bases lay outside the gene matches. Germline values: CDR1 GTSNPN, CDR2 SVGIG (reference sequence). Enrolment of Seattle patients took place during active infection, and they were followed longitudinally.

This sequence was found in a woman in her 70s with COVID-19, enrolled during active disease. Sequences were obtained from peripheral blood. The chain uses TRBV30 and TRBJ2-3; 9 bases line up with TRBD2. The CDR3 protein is CAWSPSGRGGRTDTQYF. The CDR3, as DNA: TGTGCCTGGAGTCCTTCGGGGCGGGGGGGCCGCACAGATACGCAGTATTTT.